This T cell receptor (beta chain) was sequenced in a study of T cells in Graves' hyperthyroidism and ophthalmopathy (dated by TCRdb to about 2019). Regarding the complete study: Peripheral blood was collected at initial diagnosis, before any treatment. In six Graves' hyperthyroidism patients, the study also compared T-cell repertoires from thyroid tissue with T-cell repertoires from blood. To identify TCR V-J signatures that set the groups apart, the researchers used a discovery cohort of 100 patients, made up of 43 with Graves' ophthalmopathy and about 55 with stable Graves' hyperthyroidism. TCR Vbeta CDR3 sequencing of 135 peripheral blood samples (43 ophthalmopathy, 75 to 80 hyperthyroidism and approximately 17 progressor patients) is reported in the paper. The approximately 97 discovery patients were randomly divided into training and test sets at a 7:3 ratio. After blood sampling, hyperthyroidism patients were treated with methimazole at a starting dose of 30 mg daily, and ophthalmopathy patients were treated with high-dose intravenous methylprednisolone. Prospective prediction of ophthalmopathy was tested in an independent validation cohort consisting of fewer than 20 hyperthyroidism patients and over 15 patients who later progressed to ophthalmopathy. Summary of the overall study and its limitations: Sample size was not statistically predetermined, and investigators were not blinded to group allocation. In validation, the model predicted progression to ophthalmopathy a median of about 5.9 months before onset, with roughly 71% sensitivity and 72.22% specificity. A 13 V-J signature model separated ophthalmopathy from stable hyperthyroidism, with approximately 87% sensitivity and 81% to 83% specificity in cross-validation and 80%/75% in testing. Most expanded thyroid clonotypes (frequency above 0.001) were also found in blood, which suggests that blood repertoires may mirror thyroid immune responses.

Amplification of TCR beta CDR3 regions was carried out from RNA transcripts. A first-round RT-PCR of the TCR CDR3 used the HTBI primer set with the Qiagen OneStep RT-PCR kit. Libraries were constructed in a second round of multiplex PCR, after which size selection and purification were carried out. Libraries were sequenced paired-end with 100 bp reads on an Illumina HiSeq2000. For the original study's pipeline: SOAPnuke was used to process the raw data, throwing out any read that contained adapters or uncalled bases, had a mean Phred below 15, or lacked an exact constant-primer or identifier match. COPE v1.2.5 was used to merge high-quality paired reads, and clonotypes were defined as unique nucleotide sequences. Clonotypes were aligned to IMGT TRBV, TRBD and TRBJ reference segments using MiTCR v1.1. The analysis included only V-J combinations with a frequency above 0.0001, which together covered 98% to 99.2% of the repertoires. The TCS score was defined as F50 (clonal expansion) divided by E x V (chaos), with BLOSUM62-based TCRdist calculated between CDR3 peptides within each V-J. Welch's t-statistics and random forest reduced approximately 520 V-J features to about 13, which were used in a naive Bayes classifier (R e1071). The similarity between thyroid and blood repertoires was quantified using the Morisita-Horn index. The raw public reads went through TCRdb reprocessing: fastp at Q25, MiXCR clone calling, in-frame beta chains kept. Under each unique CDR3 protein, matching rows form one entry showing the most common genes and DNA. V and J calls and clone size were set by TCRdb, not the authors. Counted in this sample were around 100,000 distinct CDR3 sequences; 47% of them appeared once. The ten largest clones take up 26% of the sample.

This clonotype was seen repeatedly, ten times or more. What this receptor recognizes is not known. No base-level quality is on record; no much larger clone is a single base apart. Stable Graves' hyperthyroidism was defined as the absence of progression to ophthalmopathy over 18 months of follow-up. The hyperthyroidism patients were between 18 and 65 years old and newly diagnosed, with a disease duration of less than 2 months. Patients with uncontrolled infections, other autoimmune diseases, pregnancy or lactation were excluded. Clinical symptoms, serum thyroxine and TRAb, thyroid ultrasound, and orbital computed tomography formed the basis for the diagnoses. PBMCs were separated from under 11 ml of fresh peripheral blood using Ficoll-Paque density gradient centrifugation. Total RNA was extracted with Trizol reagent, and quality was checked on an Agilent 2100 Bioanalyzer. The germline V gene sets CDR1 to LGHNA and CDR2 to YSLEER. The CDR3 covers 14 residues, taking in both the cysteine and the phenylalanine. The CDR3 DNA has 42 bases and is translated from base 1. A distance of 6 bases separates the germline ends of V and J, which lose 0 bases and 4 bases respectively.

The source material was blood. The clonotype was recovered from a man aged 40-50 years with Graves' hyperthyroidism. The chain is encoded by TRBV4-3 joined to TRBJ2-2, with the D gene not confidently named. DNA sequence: TGCGCCAGCAGCCAAGAGGTAGTCACCGGGGAGCTGTTTTTT. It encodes CASSQEVVTGELFF.